This note documents a single TCR beta chain sequence. The data were obtained in a study of blood T cell repertoires in COVID-19. Study in general: Acute-phase and convalescent COVID-19 samples originated in the United States, Italy and Spain.

The CDR3 spans 15 residues. Germline V gives CDR1 MNHEY, CDR2 SVGAGI. V lost 2 bases, J lost 5 bases, and 2 bases stayed unmatched. The participants were between roughly 18 and 89 years old and came from some 23 US areas. The authors' processing: Estimated nucleated cell counts came from reference gene primer amplification. Some clones are missing from TCRdb's copy, which holds only in-frame ones; the method was immunoSEQ multiplex PCR. V and J calls and clone size are those listed in that table; D and trimming were worked out from the DNA. The repertoire consists of roughly 330,000 clones, with approximately 87% occurring once and the leading ten covering about 5%.

The chain carries TRBV6-5 and TRBJ2-7, with 14 positions matching TRBD2. The sequence was obtained from a woman under 40 who had recovered from COVID-19. What was sequenced was PBMCs or T cells enriched from blood (not recorded which). The CDR3 region is CASSYGTSGGHEQYF. CDR3 nucleotide sequence: TGTGCCAGCAGTTACGGGACTAGCGGGGGCCACGAGCAGTACTTC.